The present T cell receptor (beta chain) was sequenced within a study of blood T cell repertoires in COVID-19. TCRdb keeps only in-frame clones here, not all; method: immunoSEQ multiplex PCR. The sample holds about 380,000 clones, 88% seen once. Germline lookup yields CDR1 KGHDR and CDR2 SFDVKD. The CDR3 has 15 residues. With 6 bases removed from V and 6 bases from J, the gap between germline ends came to 16 bases. Cohort 3 recovered donors had two negative PCRs, clearance, or symptom resolution. The sequenced sample consisted of PBMCs or T cells enriched from blood (not recorded which). The V call is TRBV24-1, the J call TRBJ2-2, with D possibly being TRBD1 (6 bases). The source of this sequence is a woman in her late teens or twenties who had recovered from COVID-19. The CDR3 spells CATSRGSGSAGELFF. CDR3 sequence (DNA): TGTGCCACCAGTAGGGGGTCGGGGAGCGCCGGGGAGCTGTTTTTT.